This entry is about one T cell receptor beta chain. This record comes from a study of shared clonotypes between healthy human individuals. Only in-frame clones appear in the TCRdb table, and some are missing; sequencing was by immunoSEQ multiplex PCR. The table lists 950,000 to 1,100,000 clones, around 78% of them singletons. The sequencing input was memory CD4+ T cells from PBMCs. Subset defined: CD45RA-negative fraction. The source of this sequence is a man aged 18 to 30 in good health. Some clones in this sample may be carry-over from other donors' samples.

The CDR3 DNA reads TGTGCCAGCGGCCTAGGACGGACTGGCTACACCTTC. Residues: CASGLGRTGYTF. The chain carries TRBV28 and TRBJ1-2; D uncertain. Germline V gives CDR1 MDHEN, CDR2 SYDVKM. This CDR3 is 12 amino acids long. V was cut by 8 bases and J by 7 bases, with 14 bases left in between.